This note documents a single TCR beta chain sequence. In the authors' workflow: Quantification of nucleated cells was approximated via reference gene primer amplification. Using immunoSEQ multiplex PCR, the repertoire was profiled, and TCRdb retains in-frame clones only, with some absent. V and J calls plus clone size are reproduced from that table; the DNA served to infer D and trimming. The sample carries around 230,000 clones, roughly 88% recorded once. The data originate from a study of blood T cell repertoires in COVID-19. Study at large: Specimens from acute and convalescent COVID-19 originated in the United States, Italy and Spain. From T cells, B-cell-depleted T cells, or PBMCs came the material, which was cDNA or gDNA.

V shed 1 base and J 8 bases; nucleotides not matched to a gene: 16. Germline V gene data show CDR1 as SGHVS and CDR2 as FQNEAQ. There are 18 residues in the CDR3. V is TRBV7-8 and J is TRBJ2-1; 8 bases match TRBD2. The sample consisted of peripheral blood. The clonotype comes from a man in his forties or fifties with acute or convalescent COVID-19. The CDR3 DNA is TGTGCCAGCAGCTTAGACGCGGGAGGACGGCTGAGGCACGATGAGCAGTTCTTC. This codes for CASSLDAGGRLRHDEQFF.